This entry lists 32 T cell receptor beta chains sequenced from one sample in a study of shared clonotypes between healthy human individuals. Here immunoSEQ multiplex PCR was the method, and the copy in TCRdb shows in-frame clones only, minus some. The repertoire holds about 2.3 million clones, just under 95% seen once, with approximately 0.4% in the top ten. The sequencing sample was made of naive CD4+ T cells from PBMCs. Specified subset: CD45RA+ positively selected. The receptors were sampled from a young man in good health. Some clones in this sample may be carry-over from other donors' samples.

The chain uses TRBV25-1 and TRBJ2-1, with 9 bases fitting TRBD2. Looked up from germline, CDR1 is MGHDK and CDR2 is SYGVNS. With 0 bases clipped from V and 6 bases from J, the junction kept 6 bases outside the gene matches. This CDR3 spans 16 amino acids. CDR3 sequence reads: CASSEYSTLAGNEQFF. CDR3 coding DNA: TGTGCCAGCAGTGAATATTCTACACTAGCGGGCAATGAGCAGTTCTTC.

The J gene is TRBJ1-1, the V gene TRBV19, with D maybe TRBD1 (6 bases). The CDR3 consists of 15 residues. Germline-derived CDR1 and CDR2 are LNHDA and SQIVND (reference sequence). The V and J ends lost 6 bases and 1 base respectively, with 15 bases between them. CDR3 sequence: CASSTGYPPNTEAFF. The DNA of the CDR3 is TGTGCCAGTAGCACAGGGTACCCCCCGAACACTGAAGCTTTCTTT.

This chain links TRBV18 with TRBJ1-3; 9 bases are a match to TRBD1. V dropped 5 bases and J dropped 0; count of bases not matched to a gene: 5. This CDR3 is built from 16 residues. Germline V gives CDR1 KGHSH, CDR2 LQKENI. Here the CDR3 DNA reads TGTGCCAGCTCAGTCGGACAGGGGACCTCTGGAAACACCATATATTTT. It codes for CASSVGQGTSGNTIYF.

This sequence joins TRBV5-1 and TRBJ1-1; no clear D. V dropped 3 bases and J dropped 1 base, with 13 bases sitting between them. This CDR3 has 15 residues. Germline values: CDR1 SGHRS, CDR2 YFSETQ. CDR3 nucleotide sequence: TGCGCCAGCAGCTCCCAAACTTACGAGAACACTGAAGCTTTCTTT. Its protein product is CASSSQTYENTEAFF.

The V gene is TRBV7-9, the J gene TRBJ2-1; 8 positions match TRBD1. The V gene's germline CDR1 is SEHNR and CDR2 FQNEAQ (reference sequence). This CDR3 has 14 amino acids. V was pared by 9 bases and J by 8 bases, with 12 bases of the junction left unmatched. CDR3 loop: CARTGQAEFYEQFF. DNA of the CDR3: TGTGCCAGAACGGGACAGGCCGAATTCTATGAGCAGTTCTTC.

The chain couples TRBV7-2 to TRBJ1-2; 8 bases align to TRBD1. The germline gives CDR1 SGHTA, CDR2 FQGNSA. After removal of 0 bases from V and 3 bases from J, the junction contained 3 bases not matched to a gene. The CDR3 extends over 15 amino acids. The CDR3 region is CASSLAKGQDYGYTF. The CDR3 nucleotides are TGTGCCAGCAGCTTAGCGAAGGGACAGGACTATGGCTACACCTTC. The full variable domain, completed using reference TRBV7-2 and TRBJ1-2, is GAGVSQSPSNKVTEKGKDVELRCDPISGHTALYWYRQSLGQGLEFLIYFQGNSAPDKSGLPSDRFSAERTGGSVSTLTIQRTQQEDSAVYLCASSLAKGQDYGYTFGSGTRLTVV.

This chain connects TRBV19 to TRBJ2-3, with 8 bases fitting TRBD2. CDR1 and CDR2 (germline): LNHDA, SQIVND (reference sequence). The CDR3 runs 16 residues. The V and J ends lost 4 bases and 3 bases, in that order; junction bases with no gene match: 9. CDR3 bases: TGTGCCAGTAGTACAAGAGGGACTAGGGGTACAGATACGCAGTATTTT. Amino acids: CASSTRGTRGTDTQYF.

The J gene is TRBJ1-3, the V gene TRBV2; D unclear. CDR3 size: 16 residues. V was cut by 5 bases and J by 4 bases, with 18 bases left in between. Germline V CDR1 and CDR2: SNHLY, FYNNEI. CDR3 region: CASSSVGGVRGNTIYF. In nucleotides, the CDR3 is TGTGCCAGCAGTTCTGTTGGTGGGGTCCGGGGAAACACCATATATTTT. The full variable domain, completed using reference TRBV2 and TRBJ1-3, is EPEVTQTPSHQVTQMGQEVILRCVPISNHLYFYWYRQILGQKVEFLVSFYNNEISEKSEIFDDQFSVERPDGSNFTLKIRSTKLEDSAMYFCASSSVGGVRGNTIYFGEGSWLTVV.

The chain joins TRBV7-9 to TRBJ2-2; 7 bases are a match to TRBD1. V was pared by 8 bases and J by 6 bases, with 6 bases of the junction left unmatched. The germline V gene has CDR1 SEHNR and CDR2 FQNEAQ (reference sequence). CDR3 length equals 13 residues. DNA of the CDR3: TGTGCCAGCCATACAGGGGTTTCCGGGGAGCTGTTTTTT. Its protein is CASHTGVSGELFF. Using reference TRBV7-9 and TRBJ2-2 for the parts outside the CDR3, the full variable domain is DTGVSQNPRHKITKRGQNVTFRCDPISEHNRLYWYRQTLGQGPEFLTYFQNEAQLEKSRLLSDRFSAERPKGSFSTLEIQRTEQGDSAMYLCASHTGVSGELFFGEGSRLTVL.

This rearrangement joins TRBV5-4 to TRBJ1-1, with 10 bases fitting TRBD1. This CDR3 contains 14 residues. The V and J ends lost 3 bases and 7 bases, in that order; junction bases with no gene match: 6. Germline V gene sequence: CDR1 SGHNT, CDR2 YYREEE (reference sequence). In DNA, the CDR3 is TGTGCCAGCAGCTCCGGGACAGGGGCCAATGAAGCTTTCTTT. The encoded protein is CASSSGTGANEAFF. The full variable domain, in which reference TRBV5-4 and TRBJ1-1 provide the parts outside the CDR3, is ETGVTQSPTHLIKTRGQQVTLRCSSQSGHNTVSWYQQALGQGPQFIFQYYREEENGRGNFPPRFSGLQFPNYSSELNVNALELDDSALYLCASSSGTGANEAFFGQGTRLTVV.

This clone was found once. The J gene is TRBJ2-1, the V gene TRBV19; the D gene could be TRBD1 or TRBD2 (5 bases each). The CDR3 sequence is 15 residues long. V was pared by 2 bases and J by 8 bases, with 16 bases between. The germline CDR1 and CDR2 sequences are LNHDA and SQIVND (reference sequence). CDR3 loop: CASSIPGGGSDEQFF. As DNA, the CDR3 is TGTGCCAGTAGTATACCTGGGGGTGGCAGCGATGAGCAGTTCTTC.

The chain recombines TRBV5-1 with TRBJ2-4; 12 nucleotides agree with TRBD2. Germline loops: CDR1 SGHRS, CDR2 YFSETQ. Losses at the gene ends were 3 bases for V and 7 bases for J; bases not matched to a gene: 8. The CDR3 has 16 amino acids. The CDR3 sequence: CASSSVTSGSRNIQYF. CDR3 sequence (DNA): TGCGCCAGCAGCTCCGTGACTAGCGGGAGTCGGAACATTCAGTACTTC.

Concerning this clone: One end of the junction varies from germline; a read error may be responsible. The chain carries TRBV5-1 and TRBJ1-1, with TRBD1 as a possible D gene (6 bases). The CDR3 totals 15 residues. Germline V gene lookup returns CDR1 SGHRS and CDR2 YFSETQ. The CDR3 reads CASSTGHFLKTEAFF. The CDR3 DNA reads TGCGCCAGCAGCACGGGACATTTCTTGAAAACTGAAGCTTTCTTT.

The rearrangement uses TRBV5-1 and TRBJ2-5, with 12 bases that match TRBD2. CDR1 is SGHRS, CDR2 YFSETQ, per germline. J gave up 1 base and V 0 bases, and 7 bases lay outside the gene matches. The CDR3 covers 18 residues. The CDR3 DNA is TGCGCCAGCAGCTTGGGACTAGCGGGAGTGGCGCCCCAAGAGACCCAGTACTTC. Translation: CASSLGLAGVAPQETQYF.

The chain carries TRBV28 and TRBJ2-7; 10 bases match TRBD1. The germline CDR1 and CDR2 sequences are MDHEN and SYDVKM. The J segment lost 3 bases and the V segment lost 5 bases, leaving 19 bases of the junction unmatched. CDR3 length equals 19 residues. The DNA of the CDR3 is TGTGCCAGCAGTCGTTCCGGGACAGGGGCCCTGAAGACGTTCTACGAGCAGTACTTC. It specifies CASSRSGTGALKTFYEQYF.

The chain combines TRBV4-1 with TRBJ2-1; 7 bases agree with TRBD2. Per germline, CDR1 MGHRA and CDR2 YSYEKL. Trimming cost V 1 base and J 5 bases; bases outside gene matches: 5. The CDR3 sequence is 15 residues long. CDR3 coding DNA: TGCGCCAGCAGCCAAGTCGGGACTATCAACAATGAGCAGTTCTTC. Its protein product is CASSQVGTINNEQFF.

This sequence joins TRBV29-1 and TRBJ2-1; D gene ambiguous. Germline-derived CDR1 and CDR2 are SQVTM and ANQGSEA. The CDR3 sequence is 13 residues long. Trimming pared 5 bases from V and 0 bases from J, leaving 8 bases between. The CDR3 region is CSVPRVSYNEQFF. DNA of the CDR3: TGCAGCGTTCCGCGAGTCTCCTACAATGAGCAGTTCTTC.

This rearrangement joins TRBV6-5 to TRBJ1-2; perhaps TRBD1 as D (5 bases). The germline gives CDR1 MNHEY, CDR2 SVGAGI. V lost 5 bases and J 6 bases, leaving 16 bases between the germline ends. CDR3 length: 14 amino acids. The CDR3: CASSPRGGENGYTF. The CDR3 DNA reads TGTGCCAGCAGTCCCCGGGGGGGGGAGAATGGCTACACCTTC.

On this clone: Different DNA sequences within this sample yield the same CDR3. This chain links TRBV18 with TRBJ2-1; D is unresolved. Per the germline V gene, CDR1 is KGHSH and CDR2 is LQKENI. This CDR3 has 13 residues. The V gene lost 6 bases and the J gene lost 4 bases, with 10 bases spanning the gap. CDR3 loop: CASSPDLYNEQFF. CDR3 in DNA: TGTGCCAGCTCGCCGGATTTGTACAATGAGCAGTTCTTC.

The chain recombines TRBV28 with TRBJ2-5; maybe TRBD1 (6 bases). The CDR3 runs 12 residues. Trimming took off 7 bases at V and 2 bases at J, with 8 bases between the two ends. Germline CDR1 reads MDHEN; CDR2 reads SYDVKM. CDR3 amino acids: CASTTGQETQYF. The CDR3 DNA sequence: TGTGCCAGCACTACAGGGCAAGAGACCCAGTACTTC.

The chain combines TRBV2 with TRBJ2-6; no clear D. This CDR3 is built from 12 residues. V shed 9 bases and J shed 2 bases, with 5 bases lying between them. In germline, CDR1 is SNHLY, CDR2 FYNNEI. The CDR3 nucleotides read TGTGCCAGGATAGCTGGGGCCAACGTCCTGACTTTC. Protein: CARIAGANVLTF.

The rearrangement links TRBV28 to TRBJ1-3; no definite D call. Trimming took off 6 bases at V and 4 bases at J, with 16 bases between the two ends. The CDR3 has 15 amino acids. CDR1 is MDHEN, CDR2 SYDVKM, per germline. In DNA, the CDR3 is TGTGCCAGCAGCCCCGGCGGAGTAAGGGGAAACACCATATATTTT. Amino acids: CASSPGGVRGNTIYF.

The rearrangement uses TRBV5-5 and TRBJ2-4; no clear D gene. The length of the CDR3 is 14 residues. Germline CDR1 reads SGHKS; CDR2 reads YYEKEE (reference sequence). The germline V and J ends were trimmed by 4 bases and 4 bases, with 12 bases remaining between them. In DNA form, the CDR3 reads TGTGCCAGCAGCCTGCTTGACAAAAAAAACATTCAGTACTTC. Translating it yields CASSLLDKKNIQYF. The variable domain in full, completed from reference TRBV5-5 and TRBJ2-4, reads DAGVTQSPTHLIKTRGQQVTLRCSPISGHKSVSWYQQVLGQGPQFIFQYYEKEERGRGNFPDRFSARQFPNYSSELNVNALLLGDSALYLCASSLLDKKNIQYFGAGTRLSVL.

The chain links TRBV7-8 to TRBJ2-7; D remains unclear. The CDR3 has 16 amino acids. Germline V lookup: CDR1 SGHVS, CDR2 FQNEAQ. With 5 bases removed from V and 0 bases from J, the gap between germline ends came to 17 bases. CDR3 nucleotide sequence: TGTGCCAGCAGCCCTTACAAGGCGGCGAGCTCCTACGAGCAGTACTTC. This translates into CASSPYKAASSYEQYF.

J is TRBJ2-3 and V is TRBV2, with D perhaps matching TRBD1 or TRBD2 (6 bases each). The CDR3 is made up of 15 amino acids. V was clipped by 4 bases and J by 7 bases, with 18 bases between them. Germline CDR1 is SNHLY and CDR2 is FYNNEI. This CDR3 is CASSVEFRGGHTQYF. The CDR3 DNA follows: TGTGCCAGCAGTGTTGAGTTTAGAGGGGGGCATACGCAGTATTTT.

The chain employs TRBV19 and TRBJ1-2; 9 bases align to TRBD1. Per germline, CDR1 LNHDA and CDR2 SQIVND (reference sequence). The CDR3 consists of 15 residues. Unmatched junction bases numbered 5, after V lost 3 bases and J lost 3 bases. CDR3 coding DNA: TGTGCCAGTAGTATGGGACAGGGTGTTGACTATGGCTACACCTTC. This translates into CASSMGQGVDYGYTF.

The V call is TRBV19, the J call TRBJ1-2; tentatively, D is TRBD1 (5 bases). The germline V gene has CDR1 LNHDA and CDR2 SQIVND (reference sequence). The V and J ends lost 4 bases and 4 bases respectively, with 13 bases between them. This CDR3 is 14 amino acids long. This chain's CDR3 is CASSTRDSVYGYTF. The CDR3 DNA reads TGTGCCAGTAGTACCAGAGACAGCGTCTATGGCTACACCTTC.

The CDR3 DNA reads as TGTGCCAGCAGCTTAGCCGGACTAGCGGGGCAAGAGACCCAGTACTTC. Protein product: CASSLAGLAGQETQYF. This chain joins TRBV7-7 and TRBJ2-5; TRBD2 matches 12 bases. The germline V gene encodes CDR1 SSHAT and CDR2 FNYEAQ (reference sequence). V lost 0 bases to trimming and J lost 2 bases; unmatched junction nucleotides: 1. This CDR3 is built from 16 residues. The whole variable domain, filled in from reference TRBV7-7 and TRBJ2-5, reads GAGVSQSPRYKVTKRGQDVTLRCDPISSHATLYWYQQALGQGPEFLTYFNYEAQPDKSGLPSDRFSAERPEGSISTLTIQRTEQRDSAMYRCASSLAGLAGQETQYFGPGTRLLVL.

This chain links TRBV4-1 with TRBJ2-7; maybe TRBD2 (6 bases). V was trimmed by 0 bases and J by 7 bases, leaving 13 bases between them. This CDR3 comprises 14 residues. Germline lookup yields CDR1 MGHRA and CDR2 YSYEKL. For the CDR3, the DNA is TGCGCCAGCAGCCAAGATCGCGGGGCTCGGGAGCAGTACTTC. This sequence encodes CASSQDRGAREQYF.

The rearrangement uses TRBV4-2 and TRBJ1-1; no clear D. The CDR3 has 15 amino acids. Germline loops: CDR1 LGHNA, CDR2 YNFKEQ. The CDR3 protein is CGSRDRNKPPSEAFF. The CDR3 DNA sequence: TGTGGCTCTAGGGATAGGAACAAGCCTCCCTCTGAAGCTTTCTTT.

The J gene is TRBJ1-5, the V gene TRBV30; 8 bases are shared with TRBD1. The CDR3 sequence is 15 residues long. Unmatched junction bases numbered 7, after V lost 2 bases and J lost 4 bases. CDR1 and CDR2 (germline): GTSNPN, SVGIG (reference sequence). The CDR3 DNA reads as TGTGCCTGGAGTAGGACAGGGCGGGATAATCAGCCCCAGCATTTT. This codes for CAWSRTGRDNQPQHF.

The chain employs TRBV15 and TRBJ2-2; 10 positions agree with TRBD2. V lost 1 base and J lost 4; bases outside the gene matches: 6. The CDR3 is 17 amino acids. Germline V CDR1 and CDR2: LNHNV, YYDKDF (reference sequence). The CDR3 reads CATSRAAGTSATGELFF. The CDR3, as DNA: TGTGCCACCAGCAGAGCCGCCGGGACTAGCGCCACCGGGGAGCTGTTTTTT.